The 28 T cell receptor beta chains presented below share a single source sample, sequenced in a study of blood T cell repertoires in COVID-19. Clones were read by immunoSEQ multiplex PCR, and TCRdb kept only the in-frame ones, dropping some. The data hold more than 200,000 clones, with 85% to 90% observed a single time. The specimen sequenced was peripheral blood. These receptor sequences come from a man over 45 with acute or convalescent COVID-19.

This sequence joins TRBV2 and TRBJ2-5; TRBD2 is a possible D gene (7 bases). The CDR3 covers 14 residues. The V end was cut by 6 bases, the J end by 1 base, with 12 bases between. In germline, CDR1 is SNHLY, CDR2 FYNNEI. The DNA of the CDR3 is TGTGCCAGCAGGGAGCGGGACACCCAAGAGACCCAGTACTTC. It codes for CASRERDTQETQYF.

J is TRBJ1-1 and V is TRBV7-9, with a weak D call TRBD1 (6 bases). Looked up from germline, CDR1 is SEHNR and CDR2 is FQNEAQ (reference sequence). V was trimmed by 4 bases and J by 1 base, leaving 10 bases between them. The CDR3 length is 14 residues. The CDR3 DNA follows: TGTGCCAGCAGCTCGTTACAGGGGAACACTGAAGCTTTCTTT. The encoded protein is CASSSLQGNTEAFF.

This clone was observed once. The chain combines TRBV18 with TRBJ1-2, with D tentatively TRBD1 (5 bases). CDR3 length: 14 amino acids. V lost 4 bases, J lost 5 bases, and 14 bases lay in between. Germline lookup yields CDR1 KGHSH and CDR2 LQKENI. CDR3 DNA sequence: TGTGCCAGCTCACTACAGGACACCGAGTATGGCTACACCTTC. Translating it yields CASSLQDTEYGYTF.

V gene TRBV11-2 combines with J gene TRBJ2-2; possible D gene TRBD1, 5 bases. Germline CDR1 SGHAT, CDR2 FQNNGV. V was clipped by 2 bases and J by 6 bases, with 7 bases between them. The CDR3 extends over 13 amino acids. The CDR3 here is CASSLSGPGELFF. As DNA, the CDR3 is TGTGCCAGCAGCTTATCAGGGCCCGGGGAGCTGTTTTTT.

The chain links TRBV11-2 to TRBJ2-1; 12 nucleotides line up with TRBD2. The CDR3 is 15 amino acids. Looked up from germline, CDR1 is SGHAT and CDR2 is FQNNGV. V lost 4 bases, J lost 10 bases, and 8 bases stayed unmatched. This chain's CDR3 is CASSYLAGGPWEQFF. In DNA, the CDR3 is TGTGCCAGCAGCTACCTAGCGGGGGGGCCTTGGGAGCAGTTCTTC.

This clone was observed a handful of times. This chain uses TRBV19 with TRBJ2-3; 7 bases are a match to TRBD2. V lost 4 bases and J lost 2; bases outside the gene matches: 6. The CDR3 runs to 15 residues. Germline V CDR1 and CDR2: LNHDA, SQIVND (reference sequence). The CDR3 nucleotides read TGTGCCAGTAGTAGGGGGGGTACGTCCACAGATACGCAGTATTTT. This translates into CASSRGGTSTDTQYF.

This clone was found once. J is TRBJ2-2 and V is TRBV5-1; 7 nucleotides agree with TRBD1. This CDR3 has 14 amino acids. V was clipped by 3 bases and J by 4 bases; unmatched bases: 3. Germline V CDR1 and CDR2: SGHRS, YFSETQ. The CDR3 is CASSSGTVTGELFF. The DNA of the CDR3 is TGCGCCAGCAGCTCCGGGACAGTCACCGGGGAGCTGTTTTTT.

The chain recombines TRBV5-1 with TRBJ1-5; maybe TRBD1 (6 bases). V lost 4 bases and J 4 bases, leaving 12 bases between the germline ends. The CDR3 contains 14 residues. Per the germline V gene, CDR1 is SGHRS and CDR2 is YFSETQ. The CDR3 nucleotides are TGCGCCAGCAGCGCCGGGACACCTAATCAGCCCCAGCATTTT. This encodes CASSAGTPNQPQHF.

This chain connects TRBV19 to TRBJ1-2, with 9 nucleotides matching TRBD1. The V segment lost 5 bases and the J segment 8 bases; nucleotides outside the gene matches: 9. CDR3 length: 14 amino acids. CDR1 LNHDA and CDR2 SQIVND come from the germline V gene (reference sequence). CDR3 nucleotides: TGTGCCAGTAGTGCCCGGGACAGGGCTCGGGGCTACACCTTC. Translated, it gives CASSARDRARGYTF.

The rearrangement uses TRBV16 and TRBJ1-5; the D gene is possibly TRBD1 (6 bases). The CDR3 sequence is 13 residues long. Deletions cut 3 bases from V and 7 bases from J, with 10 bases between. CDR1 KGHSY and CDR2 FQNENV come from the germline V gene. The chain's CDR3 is CASSQSQGQPQHF. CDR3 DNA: TGTGCCAGCAGCCAGTCACAGGGCCAGCCCCAGCATTTT.

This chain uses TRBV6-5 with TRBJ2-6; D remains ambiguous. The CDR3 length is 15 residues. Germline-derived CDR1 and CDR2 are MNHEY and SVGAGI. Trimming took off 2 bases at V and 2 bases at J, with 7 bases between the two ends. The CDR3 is CASSYELAGANVLTF. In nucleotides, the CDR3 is TGTGCCAGCAGTTACGAACTGGCTGGGGCCAACGTCCTGACTTTC.

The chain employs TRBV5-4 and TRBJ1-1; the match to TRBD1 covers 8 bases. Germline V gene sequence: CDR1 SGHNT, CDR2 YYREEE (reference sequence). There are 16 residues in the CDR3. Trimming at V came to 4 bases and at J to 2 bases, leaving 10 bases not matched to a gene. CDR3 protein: CASSGGGGQVNTEAFF. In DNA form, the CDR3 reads TGTGCCAGCAGCGGGGGCGGGGGACAGGTCAACACTGAAGCTTTCTTT.

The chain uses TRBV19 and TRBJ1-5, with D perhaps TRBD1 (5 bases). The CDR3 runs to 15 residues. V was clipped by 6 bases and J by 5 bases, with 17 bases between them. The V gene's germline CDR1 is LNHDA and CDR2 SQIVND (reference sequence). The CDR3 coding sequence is TGTGCCAGTAGCGTACGATACAGGCTTGATCAGCCCCAGCATTTT. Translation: CASSVRYRLDQPQHF.

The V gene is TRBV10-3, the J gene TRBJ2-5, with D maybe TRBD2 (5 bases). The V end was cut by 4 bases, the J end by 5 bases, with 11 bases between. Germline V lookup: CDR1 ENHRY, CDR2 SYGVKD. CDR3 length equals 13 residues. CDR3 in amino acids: CAISGPGVETQYF. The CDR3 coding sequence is TGTGCCATCAGTGGGCCCGGGGTTGAGACCCAGTACTTC.

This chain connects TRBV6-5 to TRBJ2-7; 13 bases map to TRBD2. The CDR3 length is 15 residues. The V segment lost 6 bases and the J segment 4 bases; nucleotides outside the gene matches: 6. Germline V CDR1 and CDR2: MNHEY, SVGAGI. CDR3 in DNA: TGTGCCAGCAGCCCCGGGACTAGCGGGGATTACGAGCAGTACTTC. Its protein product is CASSPGTSGDYEQYF.

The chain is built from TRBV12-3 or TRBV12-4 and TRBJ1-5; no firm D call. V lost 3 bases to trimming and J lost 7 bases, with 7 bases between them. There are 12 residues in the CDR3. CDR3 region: CASSFGGQPQHF. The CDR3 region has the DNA TGTGCCAGCAGTTTCGGAGGGCAGCCCCAGCATTTT.

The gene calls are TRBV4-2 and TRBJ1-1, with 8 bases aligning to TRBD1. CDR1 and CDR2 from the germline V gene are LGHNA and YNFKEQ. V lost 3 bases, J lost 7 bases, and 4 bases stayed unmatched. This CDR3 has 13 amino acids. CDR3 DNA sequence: TGTGCCAGCAGCCAGCAGGGGGCAAGTGAAGCTTTCTTT. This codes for CASSQQGASEAFF.

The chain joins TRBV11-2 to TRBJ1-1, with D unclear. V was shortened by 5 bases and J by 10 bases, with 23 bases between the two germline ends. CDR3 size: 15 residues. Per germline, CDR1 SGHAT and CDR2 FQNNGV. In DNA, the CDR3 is TGTGCCAGCAGCCCCCCGGCAGGTCCTCTTGTTGGAGCTTTCTTT. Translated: CASSPPAGPLVGAFF. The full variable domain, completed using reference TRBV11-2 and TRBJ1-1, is EAGVAQSPRYKIIEKRQSVAFWCNPISGHATLYWYQQILGQGPKLLIQFQNNGVVDDSQLPKDRFSAERLKGVDSTLKIQPAKLEDSAVYLCASSPPAGPLVGAFFGQGTRLTVV.

CDR3: CASSRDRVDEQYF. The DNA of the CDR3 is TGTGCCAGCAGCCGGGACAGGGTCGACGAGCAGTACTTC. This sequence joins TRBV11-2 and TRBJ2-7, with TRBD1 identical over 9 bases. CDR3 length equals 13 residues. Germline V gene data show CDR1 as SGHAT and CDR2 as FQNNGV. Unmatched junction bases numbered 4, after V lost 5 bases and J lost 5 bases.

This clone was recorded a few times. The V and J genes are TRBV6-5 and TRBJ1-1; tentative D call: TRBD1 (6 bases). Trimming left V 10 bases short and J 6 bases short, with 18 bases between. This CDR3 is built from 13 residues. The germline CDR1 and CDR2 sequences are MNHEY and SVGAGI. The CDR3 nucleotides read TGTGCCACACTGACAGAGGGGGTCCCTGAAGCTTTCTTT. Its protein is CATLTEGVPEAFF.

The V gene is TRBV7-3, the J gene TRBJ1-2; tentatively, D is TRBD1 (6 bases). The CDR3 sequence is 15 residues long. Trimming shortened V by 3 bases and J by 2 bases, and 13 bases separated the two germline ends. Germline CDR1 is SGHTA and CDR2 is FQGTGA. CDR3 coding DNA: TGTGCCAGCAGCTTGACAGGACCCTTGAACTATGGCTACACCTTC. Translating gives CASSLTGPLNYGYTF.

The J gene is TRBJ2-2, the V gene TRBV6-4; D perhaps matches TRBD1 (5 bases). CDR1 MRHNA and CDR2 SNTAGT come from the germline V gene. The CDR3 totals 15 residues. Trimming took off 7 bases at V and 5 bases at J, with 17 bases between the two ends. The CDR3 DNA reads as TGTGCCAGCACCGCCAGGGCCCTTGGGACCGGGGAGCTGTTTTTT. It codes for CASTARALGTGELFF.

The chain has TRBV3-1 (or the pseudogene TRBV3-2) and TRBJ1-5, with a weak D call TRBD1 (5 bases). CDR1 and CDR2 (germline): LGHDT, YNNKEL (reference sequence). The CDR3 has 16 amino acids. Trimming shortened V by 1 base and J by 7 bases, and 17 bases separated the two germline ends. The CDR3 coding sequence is TGTGCCAGCAGCCAAGGTTTCGGGCAGGGAGGACAGCCCCAGCATTTT. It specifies CASSQGFGQGGQPQHF.

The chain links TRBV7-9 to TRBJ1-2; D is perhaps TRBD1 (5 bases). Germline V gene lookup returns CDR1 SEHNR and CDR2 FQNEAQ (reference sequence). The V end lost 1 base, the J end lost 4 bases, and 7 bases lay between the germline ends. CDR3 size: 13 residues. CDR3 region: CASSLVGGYGYTF. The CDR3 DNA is TGTGCCAGCAGCTTAGTGGGGGGCTATGGCTACACCTTC.

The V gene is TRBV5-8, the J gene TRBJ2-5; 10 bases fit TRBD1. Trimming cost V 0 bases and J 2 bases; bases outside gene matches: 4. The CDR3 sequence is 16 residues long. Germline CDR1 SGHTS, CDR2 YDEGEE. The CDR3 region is CASSLEGTGDQETQYF. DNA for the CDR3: TGTGCCAGCAGCTTGGAAGGGACAGGGGATCAAGAGACCCAGTACTTC.

CDR3 residues: CSASTGNRLFF. The CDR3 DNA follows: TGCAGTGCTAGCACAGGGAATCGACTGTTTTTT. The rearrangement uses TRBV20-1 and TRBJ1-4; TRBD1 might be the D (6 bases). Trimming removed 3 bases at V and 13 bases at J, with 12 bases between. The CDR3 spans 11 residues. Per germline, CDR1 DFQATT and CDR2 SNEGSKA (reference sequence).

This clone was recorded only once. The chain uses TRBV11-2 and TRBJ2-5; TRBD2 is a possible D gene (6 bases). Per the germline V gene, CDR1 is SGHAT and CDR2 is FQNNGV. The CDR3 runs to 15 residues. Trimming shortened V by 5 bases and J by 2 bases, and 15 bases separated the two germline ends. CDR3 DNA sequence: TGTGCCAGCAGCGTGACCGGGACTCAACAAGAGACCCAGTACTTC. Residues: CASSVTGTQQETQYF.

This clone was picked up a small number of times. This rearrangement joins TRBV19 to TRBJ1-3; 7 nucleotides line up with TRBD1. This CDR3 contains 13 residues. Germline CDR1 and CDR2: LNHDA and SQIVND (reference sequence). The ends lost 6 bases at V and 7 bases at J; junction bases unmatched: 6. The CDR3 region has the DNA TGTGCCAGTAGCCCGACAGGGAGTAACACCATATATTTT. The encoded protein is CASSPTGSNTIYF.